This T cell receptor beta chain was sequenced in a study of T cells in localized non-small cell lung cancer. TCRdb's table, derived via immunoSEQ multiplex PCR, lists solely in-frame clones and lacks some. The table records 130,000 or so clones, around 92% of them present only once. Trimming removed 2 bases from V and 9 bases from J; junction bases left unmatched: 7. Germline V CDR1 and CDR2: MNHNY, SVGAGI (reference sequence). The CDR3 is 15 amino acids. Study-level findings and limits: Tumor showed lower T cell clonality than uninvolved adjacent lung, where it was highest. Overall survival was longer when the density of T cells in the blood was higher. Among the top 100 tumor clones, a median approximately 55 appeared in adjacent lung.

This clone was counted only a few times. What it binds is unknown. This clonotype originated in a female donor older than 55 with stage I lung adenocarcinoma. The J gene is TRBJ2-1, the V gene TRBV6-6, with TRBD1 matching 10 bases. Sequences were derived from peripheral blood, sampled before any cancer treatment. Here the CDR3 DNA reads TGTGCCAGCAGTTACGTCGGACAGGGGGACAGTGAGCAGTTCTTC. Amino acids: CASSYVGQGDSEQFF.